What follows are 13 T cell receptor beta chains derived from one specimen sequenced in a study of blood T cells in healthy people across ages. Together with a sample-barcoded 5' primer, a J-beta primer mix was included in a second PCR lasting roughly 6 to 12 cycles. TCRdb itself ran the 5' RACE reads through MiXCR, one entry per CDR3 protein. The sample lists around 1,800,000 distinct CDR3 sequences, roughly two fifths occurring once. Specimen: blood. The receptors originated from a human donor in good health.

This clonotype was seen a handful of times. This chain connects TRBV20-1 to TRBJ2-7; 9 nucleotides agree with TRBD2. Trimming at V came to 0 bases and at J to 4 bases, leaving 10 bases not matched to a gene. CDR3 size: 16 residues. CDR1 and CDR2 (germline): DFQATT, SNEGSKA (reference sequence). The CDR3 loop reads CSARDPASGAGYEQYF. The CDR3 DNA follows: TGCAGTGCTAGAGACCCTGCTAGCGGGGCCGGGTACGAGCAGTACTTC.

The V and J genes are TRBV20-1 and TRBJ2-5; the D gene is possibly TRBD2 (6 bases). The CDR3 is made up of 11 amino acids. CDR1 DFQATT and CDR2 SNEGSKA come from the germline V gene (reference sequence). CDR3 amino acids: CGRLVKETQYF. The CDR3 nucleotides read TGCGGCCGACTAGTCAAAGAGACCCAGTACTTC.

The genes are TRBV5-1 and TRBJ2-7, with D possibly being TRBD2 (5 bases). The V end was cut by 2 bases, the J end by 2 bases, with 11 bases between. The CDR3 covers 14 residues. The germline CDR1 and CDR2 sequences are SGHRS and YFSETQ. The CDR3 nucleotides are TGCGCCAGCAGCTTTTACGGACTCACCTACGAGCAGTACTTC. It translates to CASSFYGLTYEQYF.

This clonotype appeared a single time. A read error may be the cause here, since a much bigger clone is one base away. The J gene is TRBJ2-3, the V gene TRBV5-6; D is tentatively TRBD1 or TRBD2 (5 bases each). Germline CDR1 reads SGHDT; CDR2 reads YYEEEE. With 3 bases removed from V and 2 bases from J, the gap between germline ends came to 10 bases. This CDR3 is built from 14 residues. The CDR3 region has the DNA TGTGCCAGCAGCTGGGACGTGAACACAGATACGCAGTATTTT. Residues: CASSWDVNTDTQYF.

The rearrangement links TRBV4-3 to TRBJ1-2; the match to TRBD1 covers 7 bases. The CDR3 length is 14 residues. Germline V gene sequence: CDR1 LGHNA, CDR2 YSLEER. Trimming removed 0 bases from V and 6 bases from J; junction bases left unmatched: 4. Written as DNA, the CDR3 is TGCGCCAGCAGCCAAGATGAAGGGACAGATGGCTACACCTTC. Residues: CASSQDEGTDGYTF.

The sample holds a few counts of this clonotype. The chain is built from TRBV20-1 and TRBJ2-1; TRBD2 is a possible D gene (6 bases). V lost 4 bases and J 1 base, leaving 14 bases between the germline ends. The germline CDR1 and CDR2 sequences are DFQATT and SNEGSKA (reference sequence). The CDR3 is 15 residues long. The CDR3 protein is CSATRNRGSYNEQFF. Here the CDR3 DNA reads TGCAGTGCTACCCGAAATCGGGGGTCCTACAATGAGCAGTTCTTC.

The table lists this clonotype with many counts. The chain couples TRBV7-2 to TRBJ2-6; D gene unclear. The CDR3 sequence is 15 residues long. The V end was cut by 4 bases, the J end by 0 bases, with 7 bases between. CDR1 is SGHTA and CDR2 is FQGNSA in the germline V gene. The CDR3: CASSSRVSGANVLTF. The CDR3 nucleotides are TGTGCCAGCAGCTCCCGAGTCTCTGGGGCCAACGTCCTGACTTTC.

This clonotype appeared a few times. The rearrangement links TRBV2 to TRBJ2-1; 7 nucleotides agree with TRBD2. The CDR3 is 15 amino acids. The V gene's germline CDR1 is SNHLY and CDR2 FYNNEI. The junction had 11 bases not matched to a gene; V was cut back by 6 bases and J by 6 bases. CDR3 bases: TGTGCCAGCAGGCATCTAGCGGCAGGATCCAATGAGCAGTTCTTC. Translated, it gives CASRHLAAGSNEQFF.

About this clonotype itself: The junction departs from germline at one end; a sequencing error may be responsible. The rearrangement joins TRBV11-2 to TRBJ1-4; D is ambiguous. The CDR3 length is 14 residues. Per germline, CDR1 SGHAT and CDR2 FQNNGV. The DNA of the CDR3 is TGTGCCAACAGCTTAGTTGCTACGCCTGAAAAACTGTTTTTT. Translating it yields CANSLVATPEKLFF.

There are a few counts of this clonotype. The chain joins TRBV9 to TRBJ2-3, with D perhaps assigned TRBD1 or TRBD2 (5 bases each). Trimming shortened V by 0 bases and J by 0 bases, and 11 bases separated the two germline ends. This CDR3 region has 16 residues. CDR1 SGDLS and CDR2 YYNGEE come from the germline V gene. The CDR3 DNA sequence: TGTGCCAGCAGCGTAGAAATGGGGGTTAGCACAGATACGCAGTATTTT. Protein product: CASSVEMGVSTDTQYF.

The chain carries TRBV7-2 and TRBJ2-7, with 7 bases lining up with TRBD1. The CDR3 is 14 residues long. The germline CDR1 and CDR2 sequences are SGHTA and FQGNSA. Trimming removed 2 bases from V and 6 bases from J; junction bases left unmatched: 7. CDR3 sequence reads: CASSLHRGQREQYF. CDR3 DNA sequence: TGTGCCAGCAGCTTACACAGGGGTCAACGCGAGCAGTACTTC.

The V gene is TRBV3-1, the J gene TRBJ2-1; weak D call: TRBD2 (5 bases). This CDR3 has 15 amino acids. Trimming took off 3 bases at V and 0 bases at J, with 9 bases between the two ends. Germline CDR1 is LGHDT and CDR2 is YNNKEL (reference sequence). The CDR3 loop reads CASSQVATSYNEQFF. The CDR3 DNA follows: TGTGCCAGCAGCCAGGTAGCGACCTCCTACAATGAGCAGTTCTTC.

The table lists this clonotype with a few counts. The rearrangement links TRBV6-5 to TRBJ1-2; TRBD1 is a possible D gene (6 bases). The CDR3 is 13 residues long. CDR1 and CDR2 from the germline V gene are MNHEY and SVGAGI. Trimming removed 0 bases at V and 8 bases at J, with 10 bases between. CDR3 region: CASSYSRGLGYTF. The CDR3 DNA reads TGTGCCAGCAGTTACTCGAGGGGGTTGGGCTACACCTTC.